What follows are 10 T cell receptor beta chains derived from one specimen sequenced in a study of shared clonotypes between healthy human individuals. Libraries were prepared by immunoSEQ multiplex PCR; TCRdb keeps only in-frame clonotypes and omits some of them. The table includes more than 1,200,000 clones, approximately 98.5% detected once. The sample comprised naive CD4+ T cells sorted from blood. The sample's subset: CD45RA+ positively selected. These TCRs come from a man aged 30 to 39 in good health.

The chain has TRBV11-1 and TRBJ2-1; D remains ambiguous. The V end was cut by 1 base, the J end by 4 bases, with 5 bases between. This CDR3 has 13 residues. Germline CDR1 and CDR2: SGHAT and FQDESV (reference sequence). DNA of the CDR3: TGTGCCAGCAGCTTAGATGAGTACAATGAGCAGTTCTTC. It encodes CASSLDEYNEQFF. The variable domain in full, completed from reference TRBV11-1 and TRBJ2-1, reads EAEVAQSPRYKITEKSQAVAFWCDPISGHATLYWYRQILGQGPELLVQFQDESVVDDSQLPKDRFSAERLKGVDSTLKIQPAELGDSAMYLCASSLDEYNEQFFGPGTRLTVL.

J is TRBJ1-1 and V is TRBV27, with 10 bases fitting TRBD1. CDR3 size: 15 residues. From germline, CDR1 is MNHEY and CDR2 SMNVEV (reference sequence). The junction had 7 bases not matched to a gene; V was cut back by 5 bases and J by 4 bases. The CDR3 DNA reads TGTGCCAGCAGTCCCCGGGACAGGGGTTTCACTGAAGCTTTCTTT. Its protein product is CASSPRDRGFTEAFF.

The rearrangement uses TRBV5-8 and TRBJ2-3; 11 nucleotides match TRBD2. The CDR3 consists of 17 residues. Germline trimming cut 4 bases from V and 3 bases from J; bases unmatched to any gene: 10. Germline V gene data show CDR1 as SGHTS and CDR2 as YDEGEE. This chain's CDR3 is CASSRPALAGVTDTQYF. The CDR3 DNA sequence: TGTGCCAGCAGCCGGCCGGCACTAGCGGGAGTGACAGATACGCAGTATTTT.

This rearrangement joins TRBV6-1 to TRBJ1-5; D is undetermined. This CDR3 region has 13 residues. Trimming took off 11 bases at V and 0 bases at J, with 11 bases between the two ends. Germline V gives CDR1 MNHNS, CDR2 SASEGT. In DNA form, the CDR3 reads TGTGCCTGCCGTCCTAATAGCAATCAGCCCCAGCATTTT. Protein sequence: CACRPNSNQPQHF.

The chain recombines TRBV25-1 with TRBJ1-2; D is unresolved. Per the germline V gene, CDR1 is MGHDK and CDR2 is SYGVNS. CDR3 size: 13 residues. The V and J ends lost 4 bases and 1 base respectively, with 7 bases between them. The CDR3 DNA follows: TGTGCCAGCAGTGGCAGGCTTAACTATGGCTACACCTTC. Its protein is CASSGRLNYGYTF.

The DNA for the CDR3 is TGTGCCAGCAGTTTGGCCCCTTCGGGCGAGCAGTACTTC. Translation gives CASSLAPSGEQYF. The chain links TRBV28 to TRBJ2-7; no clear D. V gave up 3 bases and J gave up 6 bases, with 12 bases separating them. Germline V lookup: CDR1 MDHEN, CDR2 SYDVKM. The CDR3 sequence is 13 residues long.

V usage is TRBV29-1 and J usage is TRBJ2-5, with a weak D call TRBD1 (6 bases). Per germline, CDR1 SQVTM and CDR2 ANQGSEA. There are 11 residues in the CDR3. V lost 8 bases, J lost 4 bases, and 11 bases lay in between. The CDR3 is CSTGTPETQYF. CDR3 sequence (DNA): TGCAGCACAGGGACCCCAGAGACCCAGTACTTC.

Points on this clone: Other DNA sequences from this sample encode an identical CDR3 as well. The chain recombines TRBV6-6 with TRBJ2-7; D is possibly TRBD1 (6 bases). The CDR3 totals 13 residues. In germline, CDR1 is MNHNY, CDR2 SVGAGI (reference sequence). With 6 bases removed from V and 2 bases from J, the gap between germline ends came to 11 bases. The CDR3 region has the DNA TGTGCCAGCAGCCGAGACAGGCCCTACGAGCAGTACTTC. Protein: CASSRDRPYEQYF.

The count of this clone is one. Other nucleotide sequences in the sample specify the same CDR3. The V call is TRBV28, the J call TRBJ1-2; no firm D call. Germline CDR1 is MDHEN and CDR2 is SYDVKM. The CDR3 is made up of 12 amino acids. The V and J ends lost 2 bases and 5 bases respectively, with 6 bases between them. The CDR3 spells CASSLRLYGYTF. CDR3 nucleotide sequence: TGTGCCAGCAGTTTACGGCTGTATGGCTACACCTTC.

J is TRBJ1-2 and V is TRBV7-2, with D possibly TRBD1 on 6 matching bases. V was clipped by 7 bases and J by 5 bases, with 14 bases between them. CDR3 length: 13 residues. Per the germline V gene, CDR1 is SGHTA and CDR2 is FQGNSA. The CDR3 reads CASNSGTPYGYTF. CDR3 coding DNA: TGTGCCAGCAACTCCGGGACACCTTATGGCTACACCTTC.